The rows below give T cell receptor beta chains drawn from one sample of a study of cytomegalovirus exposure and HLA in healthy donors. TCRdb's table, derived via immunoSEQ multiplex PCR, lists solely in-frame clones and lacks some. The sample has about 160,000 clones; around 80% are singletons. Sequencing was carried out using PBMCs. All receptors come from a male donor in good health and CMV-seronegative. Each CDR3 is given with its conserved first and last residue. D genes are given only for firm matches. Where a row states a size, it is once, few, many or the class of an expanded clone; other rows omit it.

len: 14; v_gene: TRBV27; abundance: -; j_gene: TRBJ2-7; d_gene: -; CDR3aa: CASSLASGTYEQYF; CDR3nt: TGTGCCAGCAGTTTAGCGTCGGGGACCTACGAGCAGTACTTC
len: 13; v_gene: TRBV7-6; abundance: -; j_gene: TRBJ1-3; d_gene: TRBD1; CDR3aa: CASSDGQGNTIYF; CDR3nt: TGTGCCAGCAGCGATGGACAGGGTAACACCATATATTTT
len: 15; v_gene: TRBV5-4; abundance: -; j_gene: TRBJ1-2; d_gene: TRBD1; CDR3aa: CASRPLRQGRYGYTF; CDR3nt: TGTGCCTCCCGGCCGCTTAGACAGGGTCGGTATGGCTACACCTTC
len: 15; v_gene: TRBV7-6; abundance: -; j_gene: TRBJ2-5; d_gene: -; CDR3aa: CASSPRSGGQETQYF; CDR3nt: TGTGCCAGCAGCCCCCGGTCAGGGGGGCAAGAGACCCAGTACTTC
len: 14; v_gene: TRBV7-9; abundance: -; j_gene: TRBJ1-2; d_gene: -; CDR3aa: CASSSLVVDYGYTF; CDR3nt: TGTGCCAGCAGCTCGCTCGTAGTGGACTATGGCTACACCTTC
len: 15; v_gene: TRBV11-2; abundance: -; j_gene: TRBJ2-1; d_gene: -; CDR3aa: CASSYTRGPANEQFF; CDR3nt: TGTGCCAGCAGCTATACGCGGGGGCCCGCCAATGAGCAGTTCTTC
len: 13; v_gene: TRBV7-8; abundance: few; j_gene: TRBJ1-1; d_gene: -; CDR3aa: CASSLAAYTEAFF; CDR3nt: TGTGCCAGCAGCTTAGCAGCCTACACTGAAGCTTTCTTT
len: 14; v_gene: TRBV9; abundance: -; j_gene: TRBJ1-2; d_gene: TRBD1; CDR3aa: CASSVEDRVGGYTF; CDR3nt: TGTGCCAGCAGCGTGGAGGACAGGGTGGGCGGCTACACCTTC
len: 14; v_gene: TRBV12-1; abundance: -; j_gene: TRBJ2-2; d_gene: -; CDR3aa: CASSMTGDAGELFF; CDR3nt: TGTGCCAGCAGCATGACAGGGGACGCCGGGGAGCTGTTTTTT
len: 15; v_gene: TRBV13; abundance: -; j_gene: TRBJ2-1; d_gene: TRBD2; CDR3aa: CASSSGLAPNNEQFF; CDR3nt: TGTGCCAGCAGCTCCGGACTAGCGCCCAACAATGAGCAGTTCTTC
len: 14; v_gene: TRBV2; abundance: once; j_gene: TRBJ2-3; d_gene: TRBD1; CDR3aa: CASTGTGHTDTQYF; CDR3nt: TGTGCCAGCACGGGGACAGGTCACACAGATACGCAGTATTTT
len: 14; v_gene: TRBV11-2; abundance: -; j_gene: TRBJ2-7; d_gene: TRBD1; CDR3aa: CASSLNTGGYEQYF; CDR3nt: TGTGCCAGCAGCTTAAATACAGGGGGTTACGAGCAGTACTTC
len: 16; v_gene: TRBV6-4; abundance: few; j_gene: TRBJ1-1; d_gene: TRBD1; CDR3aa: CASSDSSGQGPTEAFF; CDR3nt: TGTGCCAGCAGTGACTCCTCCGGACAGGGCCCCACTGAAGCTTTCTTT
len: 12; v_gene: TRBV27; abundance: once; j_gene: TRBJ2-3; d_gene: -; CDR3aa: CASSLRGDTQYF; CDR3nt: TGTGCCAGCAGTCTCAGGGGAGATACGCAGTATTTT
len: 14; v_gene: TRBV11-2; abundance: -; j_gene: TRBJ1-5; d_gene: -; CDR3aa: CASSLRMGNQPQHF; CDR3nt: TGTGCCAGCAGCCTACGAATGGGCAATCAGCCCCAGCATTTT
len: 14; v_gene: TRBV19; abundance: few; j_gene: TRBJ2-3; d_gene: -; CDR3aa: CASSMNSRTDTQYF; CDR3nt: TGTGCCAGTAGTATGAACAGTCGCACAGATACGCAGTATTTT
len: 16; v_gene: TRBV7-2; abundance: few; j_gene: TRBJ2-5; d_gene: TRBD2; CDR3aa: CASSFSGGALGETQYF; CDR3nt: TGTGCCAGCAGCTTCTCGGGGGGGGCATTAGGGGAGACCCAGTACTTC
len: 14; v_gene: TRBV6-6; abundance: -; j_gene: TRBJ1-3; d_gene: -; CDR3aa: CASIKSQGSNTIYF; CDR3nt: TGTGCCAGCATTAAGTCCCAGGGTAGTAACACCATATATTTT
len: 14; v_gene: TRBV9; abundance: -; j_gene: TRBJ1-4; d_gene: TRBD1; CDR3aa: CASSGQGAGEKLFF; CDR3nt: TGTGCCAGCAGCGGACAGGGGGCGGGCGAAAAACTGTTTTTT
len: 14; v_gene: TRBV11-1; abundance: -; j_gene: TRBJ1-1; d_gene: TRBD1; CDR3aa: CASSLGGARTEAFF; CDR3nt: TGTGCCAGCAGCCTAGGGGGCGCGCGGACTGAAGCTTTCTTT
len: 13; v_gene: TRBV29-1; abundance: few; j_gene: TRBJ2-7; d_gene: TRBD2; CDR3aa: CSVGLAGPYEQYF; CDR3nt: TGCAGCGTTGGACTAGCGGGACCCTACGAGCAGTACTTC
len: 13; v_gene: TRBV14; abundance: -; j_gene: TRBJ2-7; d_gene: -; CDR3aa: CASSQVGSGEQYF; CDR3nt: TGTGCCAGCAGCCAAGTGGGCTCTGGCGAGCAGTACTTC
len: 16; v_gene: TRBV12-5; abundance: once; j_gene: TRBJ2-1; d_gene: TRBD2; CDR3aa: CASGPPAGGLLNEQFF; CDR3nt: TGTGCTAGTGGTCCCCCGGCGGGAGGGCTCCTCAATGAGCAGTTCTTC
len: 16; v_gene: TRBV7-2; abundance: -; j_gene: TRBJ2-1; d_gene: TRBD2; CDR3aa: CASSLRPGLAGDEQFF; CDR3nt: TGTGCCAGCAGCCTCCGACCGGGACTAGCGGGTGATGAGCAGTTCTTC
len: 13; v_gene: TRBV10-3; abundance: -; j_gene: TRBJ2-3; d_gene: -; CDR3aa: CAGNSGDTDTQYF; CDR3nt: TGTGCCGGTAATAGCGGCGACACAGATACGCAGTATTTT
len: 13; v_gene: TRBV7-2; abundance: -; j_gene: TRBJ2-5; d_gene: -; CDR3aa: CASSFDRQETQYF; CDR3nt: TGTGCCAGCAGCTTCGACAGACAAGAGACCCAGTACTTC
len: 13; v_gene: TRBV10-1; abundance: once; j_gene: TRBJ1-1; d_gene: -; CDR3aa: CASSDRKRTEAFF; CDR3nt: TGCGCCAGCAGTGACAGAAAGCGCACTGAAGCTTTCTTT
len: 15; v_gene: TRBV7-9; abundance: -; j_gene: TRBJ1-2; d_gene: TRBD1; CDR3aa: CASSPGTGSDYGYTF; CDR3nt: TGTGCCAGCAGCCCGGGGACAGGGTCTGACTATGGCTACACCTTC
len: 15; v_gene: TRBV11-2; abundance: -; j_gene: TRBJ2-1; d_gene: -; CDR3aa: CASSVDKTSYNEQFF; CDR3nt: TGTGCCAGCAGCGTTGACAAGACCAGCTACAATGAGCAGTTCTTC
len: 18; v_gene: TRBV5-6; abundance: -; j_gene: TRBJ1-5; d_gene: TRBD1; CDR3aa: CASSLAGTGRGSNQPQHF; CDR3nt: TGTGCCAGCAGCTTGGCCGGGACAGGGAGGGGAAGCAATCAGCCCCAGCATTTT
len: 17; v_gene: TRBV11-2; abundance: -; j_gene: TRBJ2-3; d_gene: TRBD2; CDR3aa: CASSRTSGGRGTDTQYF; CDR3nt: TGTGCCAGCAGCCGGACTAGCGGGGGACGTGGGACAGATACGCAGTATTTT